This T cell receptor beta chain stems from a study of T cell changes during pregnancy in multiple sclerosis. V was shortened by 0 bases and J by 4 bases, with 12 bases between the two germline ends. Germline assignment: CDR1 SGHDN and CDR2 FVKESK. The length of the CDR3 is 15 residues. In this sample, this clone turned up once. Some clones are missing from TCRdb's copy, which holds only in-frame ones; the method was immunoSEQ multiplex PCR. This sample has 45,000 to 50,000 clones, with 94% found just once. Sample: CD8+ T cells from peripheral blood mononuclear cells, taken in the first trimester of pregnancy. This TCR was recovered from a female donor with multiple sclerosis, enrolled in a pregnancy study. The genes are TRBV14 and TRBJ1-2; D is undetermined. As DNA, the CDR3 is TGTGCCAGCAGCCAAGATGCCAGGTTAATCTATGGCTACACCTTC. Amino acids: CASSQDARLIYGYTF.